This T cell receptor beta chain derives from a study of blood T cell repertoires in COVID-19. Study details: Sources were T cells, B-cell-depleted T cells, or PBMCs; the material itself was cDNA or gDNA.

Each participant's cohort was designated according to participant-reported clinical history. Recovered participants had two consecutive negative NP/OP PCR tests, healthcare professional clearance, or symptom resolution. V was shortened by 1 base and J by 3 bases, with 10 bases between the two germline ends. Per the germline V gene, CDR1 is SGHVT and CDR2 is SQSDAQ. The CDR3 is 15 amino acids. In the original processing: Reference gene primer amplification gave nucleated cell count estimates. The table came from immunoSEQ multiplex PCR; TCRdb's copy has only in-frame clones and leaves some out. Clone size and V and J calls were adopted from that table, with D and trimming inferred from the DNA. This repertoire shows roughly 250,000 clones, 88% found once; its top ten account for around 3%.

The chain uses TRBV7-4 and TRBJ1-5, with D possibly matching TRBD1 (5 bases). This TCR was recovered from a woman between 50 and 59 years old who had recovered from COVID-19. Sequenced material: PBMCs or T cells enriched from blood (not recorded which). CDR3 sequence: CASSLGRGFNQPQHF. The CDR3 region has the DNA TGTGCCAGCAGCTTAGGGCGGGGCTTCAATCAGCCCCAGCATTTT.